Ten or more counts support the clone carrying this TCR beta chain. This specimen comes from a study of regulatory T cells in long-lasting Graves disease. Germline V gene lookup returns CDR1 SEHNR and CDR2 FQNEAQ (reference sequence). The length of the CDR3 is 17 residues. Trimming pared 1 base from V and 5 bases from J, leaving 21 bases between. Investigators prepared the TCR beta libraries by applying iRepertoire HTBI primers and Arm-PCR of CDR3 regions. A single record per CDR3 protein comes from TCRdb applying MiXCR to the multiplex PCR reads. The sample lists over 350,000 distinct CDR3 sequences; about 15% were seen once. Time point specified: newly diagnosed GD, antithyroid drugs for less than 3 months. Researchers made the TCR library from RNA that was extracted from PBMCs. The sample was also reused in another study, on T cells in Graves' hyperthyroidism and ophthalmopathy.

The starting material was peripheral blood mononuclear cells (PBMCs), obtained at new diagnosis, from a patient treated with antithyroid drugs. The V call is TRBV7-9, the J call TRBJ2-7; the D is unclear. The origin of this receptor is a woman aged 40 to 50 with Graves disease. CDR3 in DNA: TGTGCCAGCAGCTTAGTCCCACGAGTGACCTCCGGGCACGAGCAGTACTTC. Translating gives CASSLVPRVTSGHEQYF. Looking up the rest from reference TRBV7-9 and TRBJ2-7 gives the full variable domain: DTGVSQNPRHKITKRGQNVTFRCDPISEHNRLYWYRQTLGQGPEFLTYFQNEAQLEKSRLLSDRFSAERPKGSFSTLEIQRTEQGDSAMYLCASSLVPRVTSGHEQYFGPGTRLTVT.